This record concerns one T cell receptor (beta chain) sequence. The source of the sample is a study of T cell changes during pregnancy in multiple sclerosis. Only in-frame clones appear in the TCRdb table, and some are missing; sequencing was by immunoSEQ multiplex PCR. The table includes 12,000 to 15,000 clones, approximately 93% detected once. The sequence was obtained from a female donor in good health, enrolled as a control in a pregnancy study. The material sequenced was peripheral blood, taken in the second trimester of pregnancy.

CDR3 DNA sequence: TGTGCCAGCAGTTTACTCCCAGAAGCCAAAAACATTCAGTACTTC. It specifies CASSLLPEAKNIQYF. The rearrangement links TRBV28 to TRBJ2-4; D gene uncertain. From germline, CDR1 is MDHEN and CDR2 SYDVKM. This CDR3 is built from 15 residues. V dropped 2 bases and J dropped 0 bases, with 8 bases sitting between them.